This passage covers 11 T cell receptor beta chains from one sample sequenced in a study of blood T cell repertoires in COVID-19. Assay used: immunoSEQ multiplex PCR; TCRdb lists only in-frame clones, some missing. The sample records nearly 200,000 clones, 85% being singletons. Sequenced input: peripheral blood. These receptors came from a man between 60 and 75 years old with COVID-19, enrolled during active disease.

This chain links TRBV2 with TRBJ1-5, with D possibly matching TRBD1 (6 bases). Germline V gene lookup returns CDR1 SNHLY and CDR2 FYNNEI. This CDR3 contains 13 residues. Trimming cost V 6 bases and J 7 bases, with 13 bases left between them. The CDR3 region has the DNA TGTGCCAGCAGAGAACGACAGGACCAGCCCCAGCATTTT. This encodes CASRERQDQPQHF.

On this clone itself: The identical CDR3 is also encoded by other nucleotide sequences in the sample. CDR3 bases: TGTGCCAGTAGCCTACGTGGGAACACTGAAGCTTTCTTT. Its translation is CASSLRGNTEAFF. The J gene is TRBJ1-1, the V gene TRBV19; D is undetermined. This CDR3 region has 13 residues. V lost 6 bases and J 1 base, leaving 9 bases between the germline ends. Germline-derived CDR1 and CDR2 are LNHDA and SQIVND (reference sequence).

The chain employs TRBV27 and TRBJ1-1; TRBD1 aligns across 10 bases. This CDR3 has 14 residues. The germline V gene encodes CDR1 MNHEY and CDR2 SMNVEV (reference sequence). Germline trimming cut 5 bases from V and 5 bases from J; bases unmatched to any gene: 5. Written as DNA, the CDR3 is TGTGCCAGCAGTAGGGACAGGGGAGATACTGAAGCTTTCTTT. Amino acid sequence: CASSRDRGDTEAFF.

This chain connects TRBV5-5 to TRBJ2-4; 10 bases align to TRBD1. Germline V gene data show CDR1 as SGHKS and CDR2 as YYEKEE (reference sequence). The CDR3 runs to 15 residues. V dropped 2 bases and J dropped 5; count of bases not matched to a gene: 4. This CDR3 reads CASSFQGTGENIQYF. The CDR3 DNA is TGTGCCAGCAGCTTCCAGGGGACAGGGGAAAACATTCAGTACTTC.

The rearrangement joins TRBV11-3 to TRBJ2-2; 9 positions match TRBD2. Germline V CDR1 and CDR2: SGHNT, YENEEA. V dropped 4 bases and J dropped 6; count of bases not matched to a gene: 6. CDR3 length: 15 residues. In DNA form, the CDR3 reads TGTGCCAGCAGCTATAGCGGGAGCCGGTCCGGGGAGCTGTTTTTT. It specifies CASSYSGSRSGELFF.

The rearrangement joins TRBV7-9 to TRBJ1-2; a possible D gene is TRBD1 (5 bases). From germline, CDR1 is SEHNR and CDR2 FQNEAQ (reference sequence). The V end was cut by 4 bases, the J end by 3 bases, with 9 bases between. The CDR3 loop spans 13 amino acids. CDR3 loop: CASSSIRDYGYTF. The CDR3 coding sequence is TGTGCCAGCAGCTCGATCAGGGACTATGGCTACACCTTC. The whole variable domain, remainder taken from reference TRBV7-9 and TRBJ1-2, is DTGVSQNPRHKITKRGQNVTFRCDPISEHNRLYWYRQTLGQGPEFLTYFQNEAQLEKSRLLSDRFSAERPKGSFSTLEIQRTEQGDSAMYLCASSSIRDYGYTFGSGTRLTVV.

The V call is TRBV3-1 (or the pseudogene TRBV3-2), the J call TRBJ1-1, with D possibly matching TRBD1 (5 bases). Germline lookup yields CDR1 LGHDT and CDR2 YNNKEL (reference sequence). V lost 5 bases, J lost 5 bases, and 12 bases lay in between. The CDR3 length is 13 residues. CDR3 loop: CASSTRGGTEAFF. The CDR3 DNA reads as TGTGCCAGCAGCACTCGCGGGGGGACTGAAGCTTTCTTT.

This clone occurred once. The chain employs TRBV13 and TRBJ2-7, with D maybe TRBD2 (5 bases). This CDR3 spans 16 amino acids. The V end was cut by 5 bases, the J end by 2 bases, with 19 bases between. CDR1 and CDR2 from the germline V gene are PRHDT and FYEKMQ (reference sequence). This CDR3 is CASSPSPGVAAYEQYF. CDR3 nucleotide sequence: TGTGCCAGCAGCCCCTCCCCCGGGGTTGCAGCCTACGAGCAGTACTTC.

The chain is built from TRBV5-6 and TRBJ2-1, with 8 bases that match TRBD1. Germline CDR1 reads SGHDT; CDR2 reads YYEEEE. V lost 2 bases to trimming and J lost 7 bases; unmatched junction nucleotides: 8. There are 15 residues in the CDR3. As DNA, the CDR3 is TGTGCCAGCAGCTTCCGGGACAGGTCATATAATGAGCAGTTCTTC. It is translated as CASSFRDRSYNEQFF.

This chain uses TRBV7-8 with TRBJ2-5; 11 bases are shared with TRBD2. Germline loops: CDR1 SGHVS, CDR2 FQNEAQ. V shed 1 base, J shed 0 bases, and the junction held 7 bases outside the gene matches. This CDR3 region has 18 residues. CDR3 DNA: TGTGCCAGCAGCTTAGTTCAACTAGCGGGAGAAAACCAAGAGACCCAGTACTTC. Its protein product is CASSLVQLAGENQETQYF.

The chain recombines TRBV12-5 with TRBJ2-3, with D possibly TRBD2 on 6 matching bases. Germline V lookup: CDR1 LGHNT, CDR2 FRNRAP. With 6 bases removed from V and 6 bases from J, the gap between germline ends came to 10 bases. This CDR3 is built from 12 residues. The DNA for the CDR3 is TGTGCTAGTGGGGATGGGGGGGATACGCAGTATTTT. This sequence encodes CASGDGGDTQYF.